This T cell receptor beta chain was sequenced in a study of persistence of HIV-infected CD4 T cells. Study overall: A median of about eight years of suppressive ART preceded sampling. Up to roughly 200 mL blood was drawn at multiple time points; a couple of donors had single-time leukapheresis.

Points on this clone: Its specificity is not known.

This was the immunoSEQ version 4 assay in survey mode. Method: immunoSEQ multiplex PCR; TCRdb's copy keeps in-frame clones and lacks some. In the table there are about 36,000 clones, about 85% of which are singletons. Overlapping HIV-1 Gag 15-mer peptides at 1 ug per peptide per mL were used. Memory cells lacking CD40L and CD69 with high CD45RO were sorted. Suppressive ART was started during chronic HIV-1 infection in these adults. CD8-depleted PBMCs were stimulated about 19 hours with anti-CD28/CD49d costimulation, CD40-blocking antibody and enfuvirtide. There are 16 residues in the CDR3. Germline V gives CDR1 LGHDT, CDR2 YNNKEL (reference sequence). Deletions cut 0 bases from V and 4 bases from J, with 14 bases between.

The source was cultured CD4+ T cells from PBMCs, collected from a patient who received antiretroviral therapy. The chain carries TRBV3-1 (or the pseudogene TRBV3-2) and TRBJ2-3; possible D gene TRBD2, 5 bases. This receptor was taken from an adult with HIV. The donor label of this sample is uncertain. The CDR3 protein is CASSQDRIAGADTQYF. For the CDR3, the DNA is TGTGCCAGCAGCCAAGATCGAATAGCCGGGGCAGATACGCAGTATTTT.